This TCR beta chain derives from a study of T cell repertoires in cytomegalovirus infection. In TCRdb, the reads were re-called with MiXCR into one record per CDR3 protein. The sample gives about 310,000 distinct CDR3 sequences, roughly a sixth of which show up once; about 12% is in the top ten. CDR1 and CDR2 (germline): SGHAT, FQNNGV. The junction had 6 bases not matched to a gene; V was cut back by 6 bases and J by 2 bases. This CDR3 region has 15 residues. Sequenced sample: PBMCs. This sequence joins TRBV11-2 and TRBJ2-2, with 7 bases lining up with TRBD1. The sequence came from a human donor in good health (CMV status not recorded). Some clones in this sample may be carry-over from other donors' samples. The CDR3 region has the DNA TGTGCCAGCAGGGCCGGGACAGCCAACACCGGGGAGCTGTTTTTT. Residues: CASRAGTANTGELFF.